A selection of T cell receptor beta chains follows, all from one sample in a study of blood T cell repertoires in COVID-19. The data were produced by immunoSEQ multiplex PCR, yet TCRdb's version contains in-frame clones alone and is incomplete. The data show roughly 49,000 clones, approximately 86% seen once. Sequencing used peripheral blood. The receptors come from a man older than 75 with active COVID-19. CDR3s include the opening cysteine and the closing phenylalanine or tryptophan. Fields, in order: D gene, J gene, clone size, V gene, CDR3 DNA, CDR3 protein. D genes are given only for firm matches. Clone size is shown for a subset of rows, as once, few, many or a class of expanded clone.

D gene: TRBD2
J gene: TRBJ2-2
clone size: -
V gene: TRBV5-4
CDR3 DNA: TGTGCCAGCAGCGGACTAGCGGGAGGGCCGGTTGGCGGGGAGCTATTTTTT
CDR3 protein: CASSGLAGGPVGGELFF

D gene: TRBD1
J gene: TRBJ1-5
clone size: -
V gene: TRBV18
CDR3 DNA: TGTGCCAGCTCACCAGACAGGGGACTTAATCAGCCCCAGCATTTT
CDR3 protein: CASSPDRGLNQPQHF

D gene: -
J gene: TRBJ1-5
clone size: -
V gene: TRBV20-1
CDR3 DNA: TGCAGTGCTAGTTCGGGGGATCAGCCCCAGCATTTT
CDR3 protein: CSASSGDQPQHF

D gene: -
J gene: TRBJ1-1
clone size: -
V gene: TRBV7-8
CDR3 DNA: TGTGCCAGCAGCAAGGGGCGATTGGACACTGAAGCTTTCTTT
CDR3 protein: CASSKGRLDTEAFF

D gene: -
J gene: TRBJ1-3
clone size: -
V gene: TRBV7-9
CDR3 DNA: TGTGCCAGCAGCCGTCGAGGCACCATATATTTT
CDR3 protein: CASSRRGTIYF

D gene: -
J gene: TRBJ2-7
clone size: -
V gene: TRBV5-4
CDR3 DNA: TGTGCCAGCAGCCGGGCGGGGTTTTACGAGCAGTACTTC
CDR3 protein: CASSRAGFYEQYF

D gene: -
J gene: TRBJ2-3
clone size: -
V gene: TRBV7-8
CDR3 DNA: TGTGCCAGCAGCTTAGGACGACTAGGACCTAGCACAGATACGCAGTATTTT
CDR3 protein: CASSLGRLGPSTDTQYF

D gene: -
J gene: TRBJ1-1
clone size: -
V gene: TRBV7-9
CDR3 DNA: TGTGCCAGCAGCCCACCACGATGGGGCTCGGGAGCTTTCTTT
CDR3 protein: CASSPPRWGSGAFF

D gene: -
J gene: TRBJ2-1
clone size: once
V gene: TRBV7-9
CDR3 DNA: TGTGCCAGCAGCCGATACAGGGATATGAGGAATGAGCAGTTCTTC
CDR3 protein: CASSRYRDMRNEQFF

D gene: TRBD1
J gene: TRBJ1-1
clone size: -
V gene: TRBV10-3
CDR3 DNA: TGTGCCATCAGCGGGGTGGCAGACAGGGCGAACACTGAAGCTTTCTTT
CDR3 protein: CAISGVADRANTEAFF

D gene: TRBD2
J gene: TRBJ2-1
clone size: -
V gene: TRBV24-1
CDR3 DNA: TGTGCCACCAGTGCTGGACTAGCGGGAGTTCAGCCGGGGGATGAGCAGTTCTTC
CDR3 protein: CATSAGLAGVQPGDEQFF

D gene: -
J gene: TRBJ1-1
clone size: -
V gene: TRBV6-2/TRBV6-3
CDR3 DNA: TGTGCCAGCAGTTATCAGAACACTGAAGCTTTCTTT
CDR3 protein: CASSYQNTEAFF

D gene: -
J gene: TRBJ1-3
clone size: few
V gene: TRBV7-2
CDR3 DNA: TGTGCCAGCAGCCTACAGACAGTTAACTCTGGAAACACCATATATTTT
CDR3 protein: CASSLQTVNSGNTIYF

D gene: -
J gene: TRBJ2-7
clone size: -
V gene: TRBV20-1
CDR3 DNA: TGCAGTGCTAGAGATTTTAGTGTGCAGTACTTC
CDR3 protein: CSARDFSVQYF